Below are 26 T cell receptor beta chains sequenced from a single sample in a study of T cells in Graves' hyperthyroidism and ophthalmopathy. From RNA transcripts, TCR beta CDR3 regions were amplified. A set of HTBI primers served as the primers for a first-round RT-PCR of the TCR CDR3. Using its own MiXCR run on the multiplex PCR reads, TCRdb lists one record per CDR3 protein. The sample has more than 500,000 distinct CDR3 sequences, 16% seen once. Sequenced input: blood. These receptors all come from a woman aged 30 to 39 with Graves' ophthalmopathy.

This clonotype has ten or more counts. The chain is built from TRBV27 and TRBJ1-5; D ambiguous. CDR3 length equals 16 residues. Trimming pared 2 bases from V and 3 bases from J, leaving 14 bases between. Germline CDR1 is MNHEY and CDR2 is SMNVEV (reference sequence). The CDR3, as DNA: TGTGCCAGCAGTTTACGGCCAGACACCTCCAATCAGCCCCAGCATTTT. Amino acids: CASSLRPDTSNQPQHF.

Ten or more counts support this clonotype. The chain joins TRBV10-3 to TRBJ2-1; 7 nucleotides agree with TRBD1. The CDR3 contains 14 residues. CDR1 and CDR2 (germline): ENHRY, SYGVKD. V lost 6 bases and J lost 4; bases outside the gene matches: 6. CDR3 DNA: TGTGCCATCAGCCTTGGGACAGCATACAATGAGCAGTTCTTC. The encoded protein is CAISLGTAYNEQFF.

The table lists this clonotype with many counts. This sequence joins TRBV30 and TRBJ2-2; D is uncertain. There are 14 residues in the CDR3. The germline CDR1 and CDR2 sequences are GTSNPN and SVGIG (reference sequence). The germline V and J ends were trimmed by 4 bases and 1 base, with 10 bases remaining between them. The chain's CDR3 is CAWTTLRNTGELFF. The CDR3 DNA reads TGTGCCTGGACCACCCTTAGGAACACCGGGGAGCTGTTTTTT.

The sample holds a few counts of this clonotype. The chain is built from TRBV4-3 and TRBJ2-3; the match to TRBD2 covers 9 bases. With V trimmed by 0 bases and J by 6 bases, 13 bases remained unmatched. The CDR3 contains 18 residues. CDR1 is LGHNA, CDR2 YSLEER, per germline. The CDR3 DNA is TGCGCCAGCAGCCAAGATCGGTCGACTAGCGGCCTAACGGATACGCAGTATTTT. Its translation: CASSQDRSTSGLTDTQYF.

This clonotype was found many times. CDR3 loop: CSARRTANTEAFF. CDR3 nucleotides: TGCAGTGCTAGAAGGACTGCGAACACTGAAGCTTTCTTT. This rearrangement joins TRBV20-1 to TRBJ1-1, with D hard to call. V lost 2 bases, J lost 1 base, and 8 bases lay in between. The germline V gene has CDR1 DFQATT and CDR2 SNEGSKA (reference sequence). The CDR3 has 13 amino acids.

The table lists this clonotype with many counts. The CDR3 DNA reads as TGTGCCAGCTGGTGGCAGGGCCAACAGCCCCAGCATTTT. Protein: CASWWQGQQPQHF. The chain is built from TRBV28 and TRBJ1-5; D possibly corresponds to TRBD1 (5 bases). Deletions cut 8 bases from V and 7 bases from J, with 15 bases between. CDR3 length equals 13 residues. Germline-derived CDR1 and CDR2 are MDHEN and SYDVKM.

The table lists this clonotype with many counts. J is TRBJ2-3 and V is TRBV7-2, with 8 bases fitting TRBD2. V dropped 4 bases and J dropped 2; count of bases not matched to a gene: 11. Germline V gene data show CDR1 as SGHTA and CDR2 as FQGNSA. The CDR3 is 17 amino acids. The CDR3 reads CASSSPRGGSPTDTQYF. Written as DNA, the CDR3 is TGTGCCAGCAGCTCCCCCCGGGGGGGATCTCCCACAGATACGCAGTATTTT.

This clonotype was seen many times. The chain recombines TRBV20-1 with TRBJ1-2; D is undetermined. V lost 3 bases, J lost 4 bases, and 15 bases lay in between. Germline V gene sequence: CDR1 DFQATT, CDR2 SNEGSKA (reference sequence). CDR3 length: 14 residues. The CDR3 protein is CSASPSGHLYGYTF. CDR3 nucleotide sequence: TGCAGTGCTAGCCCATCTGGGCATCTCTATGGCTACACCTTC.

This clonotype was detected ten times or more. The CDR3, as DNA: TGTGCCAGCGTCTCCCGGACAGACTATGGCTACACCTTC. Encoded protein: CASVSRTDYGYTF. The rearrangement joins TRBV28 to TRBJ1-2; possible D gene TRBD1, 6 bases. This CDR3 has 13 residues. V was cut by 8 bases and J by 3 bases, with 13 bases left in between. Per germline, CDR1 MDHEN and CDR2 SYDVKM.

This clonotype was recorded at least ten times. V and J are TRBV20-1 and TRBJ2-3, with 11 nucleotides matching TRBD1. The CDR3 has 15 residues. With 6 bases clipped from V and 2 bases from J, the junction kept 7 bases outside the gene matches. Germline CDR1 DFQATT, CDR2 SNEGSKA (reference sequence). The CDR3 bases are TGCAGTGCCATGGACAGGGGGCATTACACAGATACGCAGTATTTT. It specifies CSAMDRGHYTDTQYF.

This clonotype was counted at least ten times. This rearrangement joins TRBV4-2 to TRBJ1-2, with D unresolved. The CDR3 spans 16 residues. V dropped 2 bases and J dropped 0 bases, with 13 bases sitting between them. Germline-derived CDR1 and CDR2 are LGHNA and YNFKEQ. CDR3: CASSQNGEVPNYGYTF. CDR3 coding DNA: TGTGCCAGCAGCCAAAACGGAGAGGTACCTAACTATGGCTACACCTTC.

In its sample, this clonotype was seen once. This may stem from a read error, because a much larger clone lies one nucleotide away. The conserved phenylalanine or tryptophan is not found at the CDR3 terminus, so this likely reflects a read error. The CDR3 DNA sequence: TGTGCCAGCAGGAGGGGGCGGGACGAGCAGTACCTC. This encodes CASRRGRDEQYL. The rearrangement uses TRBV6-1 and TRBJ2-7; TRBD1 aligns across 7 bases. CDR3 length: 12 residues. Germline V CDR1 and CDR2: MNHNS, SASEGT. The V gene end was trimmed by 6 bases and the J gene end by 5 bases; junction bases not matched to a gene: 4.

Remarks on this clonotype: It may be a read error: a sequence one base away is much more abundant. The chain links TRBV29-1 to TRBJ1-1; D not resolved. This CDR3 has 13 residues. Germline V gene lookup returns CDR1 SQVTM and CDR2 ANQGSEA. Trimming removed 8 bases from V and 4 bases from J, with 17 bases in between. The CDR3 nucleotides read TGCAGCATTCAGGCAGGTTCGCGCACTGAAGCTTTCTTT. Amino acids: CSIQAGSRTEAFF.

This clonotype came up many times. The chain couples TRBV7-9 to TRBJ2-1; maybe TRBD1 (5 bases). Germline CDR1 SEHNR, CDR2 FQNEAQ (reference sequence). The germline V and J ends were trimmed by 2 bases and 7 bases, with 9 bases remaining between them. There are 13 residues in the CDR3. In nucleotides, the CDR3 is TGTGCCAGCAGCTTACCCACAGGTAATGAGCAGTTCTTC. It yields the protein CASSLPTGNEQFF.

The V and J genes are TRBV12-3 or TRBV12-4 and TRBJ2-5; the match to TRBD2 covers 7 bases. Trimming removed 3 bases from V and 4 bases from J; junction bases left unmatched: 8. This CDR3 spans 15 amino acids. The CDR3 spells CASSLILAEGETQYF. The CDR3 coding sequence is TGTGCCAGCAGTTTGATCCTAGCGGAGGGAGAGACCCAGTACTTC.

This clonotype was seen many times. V gene TRBV12-3 or TRBV12-4 combines with J gene TRBJ2-5; D perhaps matches TRBD1 (5 bases). This CDR3 has 16 residues. V lost 3 bases to trimming and J lost 7 bases, with 21 bases between them. CDR3 residues: CASSFKTEGPQGTQYF. CDR3 in DNA: TGTGCCAGCAGTTTTAAAACAGAAGGACCTCAGGGGACCCAGTACTTC.

The J gene is TRBJ1-5, the V gene TRBV19, with D perhaps TRBD1 (5 bases). Trimming removed 6 bases at V and 1 base at J, with 10 bases between. This CDR3 is 14 amino acids long. Germline lookup yields CDR1 LNHDA and CDR2 SQIVND (reference sequence). Written as DNA, the CDR3 is TGTGCCAGTAGACCCCGGGACAGCAATCAGCCCCAGCATTTT. It encodes CASRPRDSNQPQHF.

The J gene is TRBJ2-7, the V gene TRBV20-1; D remains unclear. Looked up from germline, CDR1 is DFQATT and CDR2 is SNEGSKA (reference sequence). The CDR3 is 13 amino acids. The V end lost 6 bases, the J end lost 3 bases, and 15 bases lay between the germline ends. CDR3 loop: CSATPQSIYEQYF. The CDR3 nucleotides are TGCAGTGCCACGCCCCAGTCCATCTACGAGCAGTACTTC.

The chain carries TRBV12-3 or TRBV12-4 and TRBJ2-5; 11 bases align to TRBD1. CDR3 length: 15 residues. J gave up 4 bases and V 6 bases, and 7 bases lay outside the gene matches. CDR3 region: CASSPGTGGPETQYF. CDR3 in DNA: TGTGCCAGCAGCCCCGGGACAGGGGGTCCAGAGACCCAGTACTTC.

This clonotype was observed many times. The V and J genes are TRBV20-1 and TRBJ2-7, with 10 positions matching TRBD2. This CDR3 has 15 residues. Germline lookup yields CDR1 DFQATT and CDR2 SNEGSKA (reference sequence). J lost 2 bases, V lost 6 bases, and 10 bases had no gene match. The CDR3, as DNA: TGCAGTGCCTTTCCGACTAGCGGGCTTGCCTACGAGCAGTACTTC. Translated: CSAFPTSGLAYEQYF.

This clonotype has a count of ten or more. The CDR3 loop is CASSSDAGYGYTF. The CDR3 nucleotides are TGTGCCAGCAGCTCGGACGCGGGCTATGGCTACACCTTC. The chain is built from TRBV11-2 and TRBJ1-2; D unresolved. CDR1 is SGHAT and CDR2 is FQNNGV in the germline V gene. The germline V and J ends were trimmed by 4 bases and 4 bases, with 10 bases remaining between them. The CDR3 contains 13 residues.

The chain has TRBV6-9 and TRBJ2-3; 7 bases agree with TRBD2. Looked up from germline, CDR1 is MNHGY and CDR2 is SVAAGI. The CDR3 extends over 15 amino acids. With 2 bases clipped from V and 5 bases from J, the junction kept 7 bases outside the gene matches. The CDR3 coding sequence is TGTGCCAGCAGTTATGGCGGGAGCGGGGTAGATACGCAGTATTTT. This sequence encodes CASSYGGSGVDTQYF.

This clonotype was counted a single time. This chain joins TRBV14 and TRBJ2-3; D is ambiguous. The V gene lost 4 bases and the J gene lost 4 bases, with 18 bases spanning the gap. Germline V gene lookup returns CDR1 SGHDN and CDR2 FVKESK. The CDR3 is 16 amino acids. The CDR3, as DNA: TGTGCCAGCAGCCGAAGGATTGATTCGGCCCCAGATACGCAGTATTTT. This translates into CASSRRIDSAPDTQYF.

This clonotype appeared a few times. A read error may be the cause here, since a much bigger clone is one base away. The chain's CDR3 is CVWRRRLGSYNEQFF. CDR3 nucleotide sequence: TGTGTCTGGAGGAGGAGGCTAGGCTCCTACAATGAGCAGTTCTTC. This chain links TRBV30 with TRBJ2-1, with D perhaps TRBD2 (5 bases). In germline, CDR1 is GTSNPN, CDR2 SVGIG (reference sequence). The CDR3 covers 15 residues.

This clonotype was counted between two and nine times. The chain links TRBV6-1 to TRBJ2-1; 10 bases fit TRBD2. J lost 6 bases, V lost 4 bases, and 9 bases had no gene match. The V gene's germline CDR1 is MNHNS and CDR2 SASEGT. The CDR3 has 16 residues. CDR3 nucleotides: TGTGCCAGCAGTGGCTCTAGCGGGAGTGAACCCAATGAGCAGTTCTTC. Translation: CASSGSSGSEPNEQFF.

This chain joins TRBV11-2 and TRBJ1-2, with D unclear. V was clipped by 4 bases and J by 8 bases, with 8 bases between them. This CDR3 has 11 amino acids. The germline gives CDR1 SGHAT, CDR2 FQNNGV. CDR3 sequence (DNA): TGTGCCAGCAGCTCCCGCTCCGGCTACACCTTC. Protein: CASSSRSGYTF.